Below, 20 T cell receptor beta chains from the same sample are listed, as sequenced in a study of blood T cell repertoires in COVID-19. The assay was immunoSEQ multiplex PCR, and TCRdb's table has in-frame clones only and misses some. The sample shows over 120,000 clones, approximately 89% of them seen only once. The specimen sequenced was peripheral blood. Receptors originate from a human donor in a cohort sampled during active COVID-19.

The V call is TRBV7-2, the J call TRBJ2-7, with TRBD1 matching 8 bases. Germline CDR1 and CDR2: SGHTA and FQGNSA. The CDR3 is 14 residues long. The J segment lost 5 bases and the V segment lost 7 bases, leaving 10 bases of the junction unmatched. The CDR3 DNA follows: TGTGCCAGCACCGCTGAGACAGGGGCGAACGAGCAGTACTTC. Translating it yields CASTAETGANEQYF. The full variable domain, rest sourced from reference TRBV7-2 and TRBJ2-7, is GAGVSQSPSNKVTEKGKDVELRCDPISGHTALYWYRQSLGQGLEFLIYFQGNSAPDKSGLPSDRFSAERTGGSVSTLTIQRTQQEDSAVYLCASTAETGANEQYFGPGTRLTVT.

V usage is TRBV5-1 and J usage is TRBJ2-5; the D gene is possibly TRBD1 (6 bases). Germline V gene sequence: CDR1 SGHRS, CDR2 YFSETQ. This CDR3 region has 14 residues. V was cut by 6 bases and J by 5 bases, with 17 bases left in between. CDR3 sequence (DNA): TGCGCCAGCAACCCCCAAAATAGGGGGGAGACCCAGTACTTC. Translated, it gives CASNPQNRGETQYF.

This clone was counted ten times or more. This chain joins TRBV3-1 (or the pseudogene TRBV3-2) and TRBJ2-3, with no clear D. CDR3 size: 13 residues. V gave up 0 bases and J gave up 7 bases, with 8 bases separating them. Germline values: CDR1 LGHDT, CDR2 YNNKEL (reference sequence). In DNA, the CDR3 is TGTGCCAGCAGCCAAGATTCGACTCATACGCAGTATTTT. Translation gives CASSQDSTHTQYF.

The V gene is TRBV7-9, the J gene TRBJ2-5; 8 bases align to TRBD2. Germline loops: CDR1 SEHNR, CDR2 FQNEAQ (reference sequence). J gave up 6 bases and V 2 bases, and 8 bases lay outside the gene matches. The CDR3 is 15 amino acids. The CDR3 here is CASSLFGGAMQTQYF. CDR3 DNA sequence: TGTGCCAGCAGCTTATTCGGGGGGGCGATGCAGACCCAGTACTTC.

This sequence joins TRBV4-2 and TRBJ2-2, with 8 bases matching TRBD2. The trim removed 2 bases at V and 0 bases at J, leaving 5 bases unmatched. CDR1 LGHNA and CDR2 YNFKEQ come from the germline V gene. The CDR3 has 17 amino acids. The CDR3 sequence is CASSQPSGGANTGELFF. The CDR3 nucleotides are TGTGCCAGCAGCCAACCGAGCGGGGGCGCGAACACCGGGGAGCTGTTTTTT.

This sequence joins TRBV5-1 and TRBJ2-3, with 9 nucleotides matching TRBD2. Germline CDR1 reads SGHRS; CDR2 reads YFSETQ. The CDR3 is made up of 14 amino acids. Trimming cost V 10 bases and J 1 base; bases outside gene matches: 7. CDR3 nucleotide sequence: TGCGCCTCTAAGGCGGGGGGGCGCACAGATACGCAGTATTTT. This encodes CASKAGGRTDTQYF.

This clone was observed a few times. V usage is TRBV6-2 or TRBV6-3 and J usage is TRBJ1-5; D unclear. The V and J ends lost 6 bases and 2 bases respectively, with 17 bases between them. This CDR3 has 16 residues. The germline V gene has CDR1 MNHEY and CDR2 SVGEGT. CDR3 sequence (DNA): TGTGCCAGCAGCCCCCGAGGAGGAATGGGCAATCAGCCCCAGCATTTT. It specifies CASSPRGGMGNQPQHF.

For the CDR3, the DNA is TGTGCCAGCAGCCCAGGGTTTAATGAGCAGTTCTTC. Amino acids: CASSPGFNEQFF. This chain joins TRBV7-9 and TRBJ2-1; possibly TRBD1 for D (5 bases). CDR1 and CDR2 (germline): SEHNR, FQNEAQ (reference sequence). The CDR3 contains 12 residues. Trimming stripped 5 bases from V and 7 bases from J, with 9 bases between.

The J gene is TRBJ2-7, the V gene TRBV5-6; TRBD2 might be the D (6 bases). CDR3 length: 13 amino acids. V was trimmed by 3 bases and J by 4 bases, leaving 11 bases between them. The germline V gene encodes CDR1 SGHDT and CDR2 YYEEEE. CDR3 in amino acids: CASSSSGGYEQYF. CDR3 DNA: TGTGCCAGCAGCTCCAGTGGGGGGTACGAGCAGTACTTC. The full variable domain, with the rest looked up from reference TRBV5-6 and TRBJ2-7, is DAGVTQSPTHLIKTRGQQVTLRCSPKSGHDTVSWYQQALGQGPQFIFQYYEEEERQRGNFPDRFSGHQFPNYSSELNVNALLLGDSALYLCASSSSGGYEQYFGPGTRLTVT.

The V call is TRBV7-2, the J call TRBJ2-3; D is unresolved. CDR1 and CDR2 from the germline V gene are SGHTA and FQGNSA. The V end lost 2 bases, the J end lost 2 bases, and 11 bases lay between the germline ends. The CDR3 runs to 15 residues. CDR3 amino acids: CASSLLGRNTDTQYF. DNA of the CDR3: TGTGCCAGCAGCTTATTGGGCCGAAACACAGATACGCAGTATTTT.

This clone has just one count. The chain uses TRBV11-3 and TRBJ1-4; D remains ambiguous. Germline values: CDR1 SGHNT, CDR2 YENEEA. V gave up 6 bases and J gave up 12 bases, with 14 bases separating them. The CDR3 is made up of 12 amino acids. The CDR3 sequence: CASSAPGGELFF. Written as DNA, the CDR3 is TGTGCCAGCAGTGCTCCGGGAGGAGAACTGTTTTTT. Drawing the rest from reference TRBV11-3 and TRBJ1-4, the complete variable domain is EAGVVQSPRYKIIEKKQPVAFWCNPISGHNTLYWYLQNLGQGPELLIRYENEEAVDDSQLPKDRFSAERLKGVDSTLKIQPAELGDSAVYLCASSAPGGELFFGSGTQLSVL.

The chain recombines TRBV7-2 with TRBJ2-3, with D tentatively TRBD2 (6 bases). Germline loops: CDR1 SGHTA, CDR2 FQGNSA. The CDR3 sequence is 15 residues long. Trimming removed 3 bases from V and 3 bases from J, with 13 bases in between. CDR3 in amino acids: CASSLGGGVTDTQYF. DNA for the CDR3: TGTGCCAGCAGCTTGGGAGGAGGGGTTACAGATACGCAGTATTTT.

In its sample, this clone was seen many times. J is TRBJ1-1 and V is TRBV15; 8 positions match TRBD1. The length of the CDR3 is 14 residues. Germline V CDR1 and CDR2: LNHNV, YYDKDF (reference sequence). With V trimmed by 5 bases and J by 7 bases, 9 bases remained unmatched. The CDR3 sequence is CATSPDRGFGEAFF. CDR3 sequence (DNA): TGTGCCACCAGCCCAGACAGGGGTTTTGGTGAAGCTTTCTTT.

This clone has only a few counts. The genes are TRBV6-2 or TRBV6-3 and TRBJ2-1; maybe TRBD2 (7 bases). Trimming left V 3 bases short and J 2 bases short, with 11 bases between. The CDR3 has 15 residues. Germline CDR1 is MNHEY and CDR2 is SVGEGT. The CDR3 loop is CASSYGGGAYNEQFF. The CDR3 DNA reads TGTGCCAGCAGTTATGGGGGGGGCGCCTACAATGAGCAGTTCTTC.

The CDR3, as DNA: TGTGCCAGCAGCCATCAGGGGTGGGATACGCAGTATTTT. Translation: CASSHQGWDTQYF. The rearrangement joins TRBV3-1 (or the pseudogene TRBV3-2) to TRBJ2-3, with a weak D call TRBD1 (6 bases). This CDR3 comprises 13 residues. The V gene's germline CDR1 is LGHDT and CDR2 YNNKEL (reference sequence). Trimming cost V 3 bases and J 6 bases, with 10 bases left between them.

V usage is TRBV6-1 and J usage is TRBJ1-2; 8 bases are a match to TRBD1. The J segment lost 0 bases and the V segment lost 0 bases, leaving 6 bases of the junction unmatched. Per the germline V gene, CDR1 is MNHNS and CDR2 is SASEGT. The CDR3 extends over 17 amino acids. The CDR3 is CASSEARQGTPNYGYTF. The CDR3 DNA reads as TGTGCCAGCAGTGAAGCGAGACAGGGGACACCTAACTATGGCTACACCTTC.

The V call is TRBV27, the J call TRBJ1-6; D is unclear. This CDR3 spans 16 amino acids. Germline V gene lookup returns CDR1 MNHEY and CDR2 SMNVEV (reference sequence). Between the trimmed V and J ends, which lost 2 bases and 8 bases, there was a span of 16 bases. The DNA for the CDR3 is TGTGCCAGCAGTTTAAGCCAGAGGTTCGCTTATTCACCCCTCCACTTT. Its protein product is CASSLSQRFAYSPLHF.

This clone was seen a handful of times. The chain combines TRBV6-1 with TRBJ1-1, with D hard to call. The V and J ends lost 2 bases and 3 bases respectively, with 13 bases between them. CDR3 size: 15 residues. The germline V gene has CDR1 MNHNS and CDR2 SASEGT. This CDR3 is CASSELRGSDTEAFF. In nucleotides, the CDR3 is TGTGCCAGCAGTGAATTGCGGGGAAGCGACACTGAAGCTTTCTTT.

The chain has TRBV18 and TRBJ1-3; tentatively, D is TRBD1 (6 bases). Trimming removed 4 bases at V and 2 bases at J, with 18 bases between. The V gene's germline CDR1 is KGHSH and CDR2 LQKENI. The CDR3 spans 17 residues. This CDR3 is CASSLGLLGQTGNTIYF. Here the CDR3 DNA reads TGTGCCAGCTCACTTGGCTTACTTGGACAGACTGGAAACACCATATATTTT.

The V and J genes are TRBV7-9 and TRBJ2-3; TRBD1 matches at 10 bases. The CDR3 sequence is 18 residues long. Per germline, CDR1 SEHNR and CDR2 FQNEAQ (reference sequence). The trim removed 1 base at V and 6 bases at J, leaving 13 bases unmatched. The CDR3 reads CASSLGYSSTGGFDTQYF. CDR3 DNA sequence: TGTGCCAGCAGCTTAGGCTATAGTTCGACAGGGGGCTTTGATACGCAGTATTTT.